Following are 7 T cell receptor beta chains from one sample sequenced in a study of CXCR3-negative and CXCR3-positive naive CD8 T cells. TRB cDNA was prepared as libraries by UMI-labeled 5' RACE. Each CDR3 protein gets one entry in TCRdb, which reprocessed the 5' RACE reads and gives no DNA. This repertoire comprises over 100,000 distinct CDR3 sequences; its ten largest clones make up approximately 0.5%. Input material: naive CXCR3- CD8+ T cells from blood. Specified subset: CD45RO-CCR7+CD27+CD95- naive CD8+ T cells lacking CXCR3 (TNR3-). Receptors originate from a human donor in good health. Some clones in this sample may be carry-over from other donors' samples.

The genes are TRBV6-5 and TRBJ2-1; TCRdb picks TRBD2, but there is no DNA to check that call. CDR1 is MNHEY, CDR2 SVGAGI, per germline. This CDR3 is 15 amino acids long. The CDR3 is CASSSSGLSYNEQFF.

This chain connects TRBV9 to TRBJ2-3. Germline V gene sequence: CDR1 SGDLS, CDR2 YYNGEE. The CDR3 has 15 amino acids. The CDR3 here is CASSTQTSSTDTQYF.

J is TRBJ2-7 and V is TRBV20-1. This CDR3 is built from 11 residues. Germline-derived CDR1 and CDR2 are DFQATT and SNEGSKA (reference sequence). CDR3 region: CSAGTSYEQYF.

The rearrangement links TRBV20-1 to TRBJ2-7; checking the TCRdb D call of TRBD2 is not possible without DNA. This CDR3 is built from 12 residues. Looked up from germline, CDR1 is DFQATT and CDR2 is SNEGSKA (reference sequence). CDR3 protein: CSAPGTYYEQYF.

The chain has TRBV10-3 and TRBJ2-5; TCRdb names TRBD1, which stays unverified in the absence of DNA. The CDR3 covers 17 residues. Germline assignment: CDR1 ENHRY and CDR2 SYGVKD. CDR3 amino acids: CAISTTDSAAQQETQYF.

This chain links TRBV29-1 with TRBJ2-2. This CDR3 has 14 residues. Germline-derived CDR1 and CDR2 are SQVTM and ANQGSEA. The CDR3 region is CSVSRYSESGELFF.

This chain uses TRBV20-1 with TRBJ2-1. The CDR3 runs to 16 residues. Germline V gene lookup returns CDR1 DFQATT and CDR2 SNEGSKA (reference sequence). CDR3: CSARDLDGSSYNEQFF.